The 5 T cell receptor beta chains reported below all come from one sample, sequenced in a study of shared clonotypes between healthy human individuals. Naivety among CD8 cells was defined by CD45RO negativity and positive CCR7 selection, thereby excluding terminally differentiated effector memory CD45RA+ cells. Clones were read by immunoSEQ multiplex PCR, and TCRdb kept only the in-frame ones, dropping some. Of approximately 810,000 clones listed, about 92% are singletons. Sequencing used naive CD8+ T cells sorted from blood. The source is a man between 25 and 39 years old in good health.

V usage is TRBV27 and J usage is TRBJ2-3, with a tentative D call TRBD2 (6 bases). Trimming cost V 5 bases and J 2 bases, with 14 bases left between them. Germline V gives CDR1 MNHEY, CDR2 SMNVEV (reference sequence). The CDR3 length is 15 residues. The DNA for the CDR3 is TGTGCCAGCAGTATGAGCGCGGGAACCACAGATACGCAGTATTTT. It specifies CASSMSAGTTDTQYF.

The J gene is TRBJ2-2, the V gene TRBV9, with unresolved D. V lost 3 bases and J 6 bases, leaving 6 bases between the germline ends. Germline lookup yields CDR1 SGDLS and CDR2 YYNGEE. The CDR3 sequence is 12 residues long. The DNA of the CDR3 is TGTGCCAGCAGCGGCCTTCCCGGGGAGCTGTTTTTT. This translates into CASSGLPGELFF. Supplemented by reference TRBV9 and TRBJ2-2, the full variable domain reads DSGVTQTPKHLITATGQRVTLRCSPRSGDLSVYWYQQSLDQGLQFLIQYYNGEERAKGNILERFSAQQFPDLHSELNLSSLELGDSALYFCASSGLPGELFFGEGSRLTVL.

The V gene is TRBV28, the J gene TRBJ2-1; TRBD1 agrees at 10 bases. Germline V gene data show CDR1 as MDHEN and CDR2 as SYDVKM. The V and J ends lost 11 bases and 6 bases, in that order; junction bases with no gene match: 22. This CDR3 contains 18 residues. The CDR3 here is CAVSPRDRGASPSNEQFF. In DNA form, the CDR3 reads TGTGCCGTCTCGCCCCGGGACAGGGGTGCTAGTCCTTCCAATGAGCAGTTCTTC.

The rearrangement joins TRBV7-9 to TRBJ2-1, with 7 bases matching TRBD2. The V gene's germline CDR1 is SEHNR and CDR2 FQNEAQ (reference sequence). The CDR3 has 13 residues. V shed 7 bases, J shed 8 bases, and the junction held 8 bases outside the gene matches. CDR3 sequence (DNA): TGTGCCAGCACCCCGACTAGCCCCCATGAGCAGTTCTTC. Translated: CASTPTSPHEQFF. The full variable domain, its missing parts supplied by reference TRBV7-9 and TRBJ2-1, is DTGVSQNPRHKITKRGQNVTFRCDPISEHNRLYWYRQTLGQGPEFLTYFQNEAQLEKSRLLSDRFSAERPKGSFSTLEIQRTEQGDSAMYLCASTPTSPHEQFFGPGTRLTVL.

Regarding this clone: Other DNA sequences in this sample translate to the same CDR3. This sequence joins TRBV7-9 and TRBJ2-2; 11 bases align to TRBD2. Germline V gene lookup returns CDR1 SEHNR and CDR2 FQNEAQ (reference sequence). V shed 5 bases, J shed 0 bases, and the junction held 2 bases outside the gene matches. The CDR3 extends over 16 amino acids. The CDR3 DNA reads as TGTGCCAGCAGCCTACTAGCGGGGGCGAACACCGGGGAGCTGTTTTTT. Translated, it gives CASSLLAGANTGELFF.